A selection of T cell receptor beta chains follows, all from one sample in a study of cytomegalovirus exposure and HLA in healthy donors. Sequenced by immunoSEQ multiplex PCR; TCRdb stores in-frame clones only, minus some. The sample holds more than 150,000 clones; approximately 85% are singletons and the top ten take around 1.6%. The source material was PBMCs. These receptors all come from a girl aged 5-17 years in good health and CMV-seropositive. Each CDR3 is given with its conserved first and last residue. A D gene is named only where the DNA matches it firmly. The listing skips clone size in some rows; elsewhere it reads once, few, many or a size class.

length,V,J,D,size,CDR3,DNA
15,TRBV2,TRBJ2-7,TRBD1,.,CASSDIQGVSYEQYF,TGTGCCAGCAGTGATATACAGGGGGTCTCCTACGAGCAGTACTTC
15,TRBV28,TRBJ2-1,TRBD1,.,CASSTGTGAYNEQFF,TGTGCCAGCAGTACCGGGACAGGGGCCTACAATGAGCAGTTCTTC
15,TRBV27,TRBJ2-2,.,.,CASSLRRGNTGELFF,TGTGCCAGCAGTTTAAGGAGGGGAAACACCGGGGAGCTGTTTTTT
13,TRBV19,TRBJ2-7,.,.,CASSPGVEYEQYF,TGTGCCAGTAGCCCAGGGGTCGAGTACGAGCAGTACTTC
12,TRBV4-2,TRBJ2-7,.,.,CASSQPDSEQYF,TGTGCCAGCAGCCAACCGGACAGCGAGCAGTACTTC
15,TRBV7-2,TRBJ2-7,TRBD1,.,CASSLGLTGDLGQYF,TGTGCCAGCAGCTTAGGGCTAACAGGGGACCTCGGGCAGTACTTC
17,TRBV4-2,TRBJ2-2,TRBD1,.,CASSPGAGQGPTGELFF,TGTGCCAGCAGCCCGGGTGCAGGACAGGGTCCCACCGGGGAGCTGTTTTTT
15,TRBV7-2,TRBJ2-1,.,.,CASSLVLATYNEQFF,TGTGCCAGCAGCTTAGTACTAGCTACCTACAATGAGCAGTTCTTC
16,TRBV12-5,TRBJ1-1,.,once,CASGPRGGLGNTEAFF,TGTGCTAGTGGGCCCCGAGGAGGGCTAGGGAACACTGAAGCTTTCTTT
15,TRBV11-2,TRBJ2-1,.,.,CASSLEVRGRGEQFF,TGTGCCAGCAGCTTAGAAGTAAGGGGGCGGGGTGAGCAGTTCTTC
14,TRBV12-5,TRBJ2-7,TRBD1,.,CASGLGDRGNEQYF,TGTGCTAGTGGTTTGGGGGACAGGGGGAACGAGCAGTACTTC
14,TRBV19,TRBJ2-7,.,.,CASSIGPGMGEQYF,TGTGCCAGTAGTATAGGACCAGGGATGGGGGAGCAGTACTTC
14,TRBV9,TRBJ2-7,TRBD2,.,CASSVGGGTYEQYF,TGTGCCAGCAGCGTAGGGGGGGGGACCTACGAGCAGTACTTC
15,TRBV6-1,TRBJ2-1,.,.,CASSRMGSSYNEQFF,TGTGCCAGCAGTCGAATGGGGAGCTCCTACAATGAGCAGTTCTTC
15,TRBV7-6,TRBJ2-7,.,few,CASSPPGYGSYEQYF,TGTGCCAGCAGCCCCCCAGGCTATGGCTCCTACGAGCAGTACTTC
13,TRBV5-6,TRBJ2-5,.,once,CASSLVHQETQYF,TGTGCCAGCAGCTTGGTCCATCAAGAGACCCAGTACTTC
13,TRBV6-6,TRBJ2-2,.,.,CASSLDDTGELFF,TGTGCCAGCAGCTTAGATGACACCGGGGAGCTGTTTTTT
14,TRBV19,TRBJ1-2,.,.,CASRFGDKGYGYTF,TGTGCCAGTAGGTTTGGGGACAAAGGGTATGGCTACACCTTC
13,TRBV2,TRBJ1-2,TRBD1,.,CASSKDRDYGYTF,TGTGCCAGCAGTAAGGACAGGGACTATGGCTACACCTTC
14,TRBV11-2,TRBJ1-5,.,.,CASSLGLSNQPQHF,TGTGCCAGCAGCTTAGGTCTGTCCAATCAGCCCCAGCATTTT
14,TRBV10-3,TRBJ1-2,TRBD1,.,CAISDQGAIDGYTF,TGTGCCATCAGTGATCAGGGGGCAATCGATGGCTACACCTTC
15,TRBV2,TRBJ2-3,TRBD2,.,CASSGGLGAPDTQYF,TGTGCCAGCAGTGGGGGACTAGGAGCTCCAGATACGCAGTATTTT
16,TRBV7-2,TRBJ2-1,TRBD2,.,CASSSRGGGAHNEQFF,TGTGCCAGCAGCTCGAGGGGCGGGGGGGCCCACAATGAGCAGTTCTTC
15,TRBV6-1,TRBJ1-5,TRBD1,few,CASRGDRGGNQPQHF,TGTGCCAGCAGAGGGGACAGGGGAGGTAATCAGCCCCAGCATTTT
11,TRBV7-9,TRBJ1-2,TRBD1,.,CSSGQDYGYTF,TGTTCCAGCGGACAGGACTATGGCTACACCTTC
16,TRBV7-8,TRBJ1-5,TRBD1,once,CASSSSGQGSNQPQHF,TGTGCCAGCAGCTCCTCCGGACAGGGAAGCAATCAGCCCCAGCATTTT
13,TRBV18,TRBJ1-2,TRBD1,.,CASSQDRDYGYTF,TGTGCCAGCTCTCAGGACAGGGACTATGGCTACACCTTC
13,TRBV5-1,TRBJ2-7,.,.,CASSSGVAYEQYF,TGCGCCAGCAGCTCCGGGGTTGCCTACGAGCAGTACTTC
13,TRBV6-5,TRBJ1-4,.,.,CASSTPGGEKLFF,TGTGCCAGCAGTACACCGGGAGGGGAAAAACTGTTTTTT
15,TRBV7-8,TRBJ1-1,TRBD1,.,CASSLSAGGNTEAFF,TGTGCCAGCAGCTTATCAGCAGGGGGGAACACTGAAGCTTTCTTT
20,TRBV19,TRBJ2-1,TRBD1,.,CASSPGQGGRSGVGYNEQFF,TGTGCCAGTAGTCCAGGACAGGGGGGGCGGTCGGGGGTCGGGTACAATGAGCAGTTCTTC
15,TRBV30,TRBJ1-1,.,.,CAWSVRDRINTEAFF,TGTGCCTGGAGTGTACGTGACAGGATAAACACTGAAGCTTTCTTT
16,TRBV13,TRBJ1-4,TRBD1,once,CASSLQTGTANEKLFF,TGTGCCAGCAGCTTACAGACCGGGACAGCTAATGAAAAACTGTTTTTT
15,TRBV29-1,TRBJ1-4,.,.,CSVSTALTTNEKLFF,TGCAGCGTCTCGACAGCTCTTACAACTAATGAAAAACTGTTTTTT
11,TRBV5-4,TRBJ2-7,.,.,CASSLMREQYF,TGTGCCAGCAGCCTCATGCGCGAGCAGTACTTC
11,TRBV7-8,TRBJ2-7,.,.,CASSSPTEQYF,TGTGCCAGCAGCTCCCCGACAGAGCAGTACTTC
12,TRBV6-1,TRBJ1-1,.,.,CASATQWTEAFF,TGTGCCAGCGCCACCCAGTGGACTGAAGCTTTCTTT
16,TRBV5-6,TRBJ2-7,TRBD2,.,CASSWDWASGPYEQYF,TGTGCCAGCAGCTGGGACTGGGCTAGCGGACCCTACGAGCAGTACTTC
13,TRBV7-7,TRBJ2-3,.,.,CASSLGGGNTQYF,TGTGCCAGCAGCCTGGGAGGTGGGAATACGCAGTATTTT
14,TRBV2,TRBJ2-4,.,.,CASRRAGAKNIQYF,TGTGCCAGCAGGAGAGCAGGGGCCAAAAACATTCAGTACTTC
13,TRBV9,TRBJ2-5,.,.,CASSVTEQETQYF,TGTGCCAGCAGCGTAACGGAGCAAGAGACCCAGTACTTC
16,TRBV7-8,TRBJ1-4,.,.,CASSLEWGHANEKLFF,TGTGCCAGCAGCTTAGAGTGGGGGCACGCTAATGAAAAACTGTTTTTT
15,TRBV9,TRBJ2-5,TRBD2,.,CASSTPGGGGETQYF,TGTGCCAGCAGCACCCCGGGCGGGGGGGGTGAGACCCAGTACTTC
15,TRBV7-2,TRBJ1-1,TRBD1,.,CASSRPTGGYTEAFF,TGTGCCAGCAGCCGCCCGACAGGGGGCTACACTGAAGCTTTCTTT
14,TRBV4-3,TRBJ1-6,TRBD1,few,CASSQATGDSPLHF,TGCGCCAGCAGCCAAGCCACAGGGGATTCACCCCTCCACTTT
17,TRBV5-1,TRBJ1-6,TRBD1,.,CASSKGQGDRGNSPLHF,TGCGCCAGCAGCAAGGGACAGGGGGACAGGGGGAATTCACCCCTCCACTTT
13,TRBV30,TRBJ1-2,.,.,CAWSVTGWHGYTF,TGTGCCTGGAGTGTAACAGGGTGGCATGGCTACACCTTC
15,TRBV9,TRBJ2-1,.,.,CASSVLGGGYNEQFF,TGTGCCAGCAGCGTTTTGGGGGGAGGTTACAATGAGCAGTTCTTC
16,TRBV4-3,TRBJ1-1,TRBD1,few,CASSQDNGDRPKEAFF,TGCGCCAGCAGCCAAGACAATGGGGACAGGCCCAAAGAAGCTTTCTTT
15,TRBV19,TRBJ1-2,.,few,CASSIARVGGYGYTF,TGTGCCAGTAGTATAGCAAGGGTCGGGGGATATGGCTACACCTTC
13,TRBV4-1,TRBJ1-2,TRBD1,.,CASSPGTGNGYTF,TGCGCCAGCAGCCCCGGGACAGGGAATGGCTACACCTTC